This T cell receptor beta chain appears in the sequencing data of a study of spatial heterogeneity in lung cancer. About the study: Donation came from roughly 72 patients with untreated early-stage non-small cell lung cancer. After resection, follow-up PBMC samples were sequenced when available, at a median of roughly 24 months later. Study-wide points: There were more appearances of ubiquitous expanded tumor TCRs in blood at resection than at follow-up.

Trimming pared 6 bases from V and 3 bases from J, leaving 8 bases between. Germline values: CDR1 DFQATT, CDR2 SNEGSKA (reference sequence). This CDR3 is 11 amino acids long. Documented time point: blood at routine non-recurrence follow-up after resection. Whole RNA, isolated from tumor, nontumor lung or frozen PBMC, was sequenced without prior sorting. Ten or more counts support this clonotype. What it recognizes is unknown. A unique molecular identifier was attached to every TCR cDNA molecule. TCRdb recomputed calls from the 5' RACE reads with MiXCR, one row per CDR3 protein. The top ten clones hold 20% to 25% of a sample with around 30,000 distinct CDR3 sequences, 5.5% to 7% of them seen once.

This clonotype originated in a male donor with early-stage non-small cell lung cancer. The chain recombines TRBV20-1 with TRBJ1-1, with D unclear. This specimen consisted of PBMCs, obtained at follow-up. CDR3 amino acids: CSAPFDTEAFF. DNA of the CDR3: TGCAGTGCACCGTTCGACACTGAAGCTTTCTTT.